Below, one T cell receptor beta chain is given with its context. The antigen remains undetermined. This entry comes from a study of T cells after yellow fever vaccination. Study details: SMART-Seq v4 Ultra Low Input prepared libraries from low-cell fractions.

Findings of the study overall: Compared with primary, the secondary response was weaker and peaked at day 5, not 15. Among primary-vaccination clones, most reappeared after the booster, at roughly 95% for CD4 and roughly 88% for CD8.

UMIs were added to TCR cDNA along with a universal primer site when it was made by 5'RACE template switching. From the 5' RACE reads, TCRdb called clonotypes with MiXCR, one entry per CDR3 protein. Of a few hundred thousand distinct CDR3 sequences listed, approximately 5.2% are singletons. Trimming took 5 bases from V and 6 from J, leaving 13 bases between them. The CDR3 runs 13 residues. Looked up from germline, CDR1 is WSHSY and CDR2 is SAAADI. This receptor was obtained from a man aged 18 to 30 who received the YFV17D yellow fever vaccine. The sequencing here drew on CD4+ T cells sorted from PBMCs, taken on the day of the yellow fever booster vaccination. V gene TRBV10-2 combines with J gene TRBJ1-2, with D perhaps matching TRBD1 (6 bases). The CDR3 protein is CASSPQGGDGYTF. The CDR3 bases are TGCGCCAGCAGTCCACAGGGTGGAGATGGCTACACCTTC.